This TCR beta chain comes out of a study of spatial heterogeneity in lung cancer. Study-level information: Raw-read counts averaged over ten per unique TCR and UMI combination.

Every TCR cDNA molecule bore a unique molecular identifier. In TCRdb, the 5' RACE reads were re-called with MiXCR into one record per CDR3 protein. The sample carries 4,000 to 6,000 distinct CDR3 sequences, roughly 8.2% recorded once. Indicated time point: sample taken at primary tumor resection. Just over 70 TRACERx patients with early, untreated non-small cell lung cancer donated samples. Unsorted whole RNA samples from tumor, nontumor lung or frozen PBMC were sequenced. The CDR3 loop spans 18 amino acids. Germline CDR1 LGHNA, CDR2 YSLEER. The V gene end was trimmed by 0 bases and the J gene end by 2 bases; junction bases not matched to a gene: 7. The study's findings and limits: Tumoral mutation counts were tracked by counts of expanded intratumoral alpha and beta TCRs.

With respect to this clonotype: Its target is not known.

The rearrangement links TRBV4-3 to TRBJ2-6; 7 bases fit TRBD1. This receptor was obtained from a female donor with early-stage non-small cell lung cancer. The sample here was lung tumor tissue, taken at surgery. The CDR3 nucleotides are TGCGCCAGCAGCCAAGACCCGCCTCAGGGGGCTGGGGCCAACGTCCTGACTTTC. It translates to CASSQDPPQGAGANVLTF.